Below, one T cell receptor (beta chain) is given with its context. This entry is derived from a study of cytomegalovirus exposure and HLA in healthy donors. PCR amplification relied on 60 Vbeta primers (plus 13 Jbeta primers). Using immunoSEQ multiplex PCR, the repertoire was profiled, and TCRdb retains in-frame clones only, with some absent. The repertoire holds roughly 120,000 clones, with nearly 80% as singletons. The CDR3 is 14 residues long. Germline V gives CDR1 MNHEY, CDR2 SMNVEV (reference sequence). V lost 4 bases to trimming and J lost 6 bases, with 15 bases between them. The chain employs TRBV27 and TRBJ1-2, with a weak D call TRBD1 (5 bases). The sequence came from a woman between 25 and 40 years old in good health and CMV-seronegative. Sequenced: PBMCs. CDR3 region: CASSSLGAGHGYTF. The CDR3 DNA reads TGTGCCAGCAGTTCCCTCGGGGCGGGGCATGGCTACACCTTC.